A selection of T cell receptor beta chains follows, all from one sample in a study of CD4 and CD8 cells across lung adenocarcinoma regions. Via MiXCR, TCRdb re-called the PCR reads, giving one row per CDR3 protein. The data show approximately 9,600 distinct CDR3 sequences, over 45% seen once. The sequencing sample was made of CD4+ T cells from the margin of a lung tumor. Receptor source: a female donor with lung adenocarcinoma. The CD4 and CD8 labels of this study may be unreliable. CDR3s include the opening cysteine and the closing phenylalanine or tryptophan. Fields, in order: D gene, clone size, V gene, J gene, CDR3 protein, CDR3 DNA. A D gene is named only where the DNA matches it firmly. Some rows mark clone size as missing; the rest say once, few, many or name a class of expanded clone.

D gene: TRBD1
clone size: few
V gene: TRBV12-3/TRBV12-4
J gene: TRBJ1-1
CDR3 protein: CASSLDRVNTEAFF
CDR3 DNA: TGTGCCAGCAGTTTGGACAGGGTGAACACTGAAGCTTTCTTT

D gene: TRBD1
clone size: -
V gene: TRBV5-1
J gene: TRBJ2-1
CDR3 protein: CASSLGPRQGANEQFF
CDR3 DNA: TGCGCCAGCAGCTTGGGACCACGACAGGGGGCCAATGAGCAGTTCTTC

D gene: -
clone size: medium-sized
V gene: TRBV27
J gene: TRBJ1-5
CDR3 protein: CASRPGGGALPNQPQHF
CDR3 DNA: TGTGCCAGCCGCCCCGGGGGGGGGGCGCTTCCCAATCAGCCCCAGCATTTT

D gene: TRBD1
clone size: -
V gene: TRBV6-1
J gene: TRBJ2-7
CDR3 protein: CASSASIWTGLYEQYF
CDR3 DNA: TGTGCCAGCAGTGCTAGTATATGGACAGGTCTCTACGAGCAGTACTTC

D gene: -
clone size: -
V gene: TRBV6-1
J gene: TRBJ2-1
CDR3 protein: CASMGWRGYEQFF
CDR3 DNA: TGTGCCAGCATGGGATGGAGGGGTTATGAGCAGTTCTTC

D gene: -
clone size: -
V gene: TRBV12-3/TRBV12-4
J gene: TRBJ2-5
CDR3 protein: CASSRTRKQETQYF
CDR3 DNA: TGTGCCAGCAGCCGGACCAGGAAGCAAGAGACCCAGTACTTC

D gene: -
clone size: -
V gene: TRBV9
J gene: TRBJ2-5
CDR3 protein: CASSGGAGYQETQYF
CDR3 DNA: TGTGCCAGCAGCGGGGGGGCAGGATACCAAGAGACCCAGTACTTC

D gene: TRBD2
clone size: -
V gene: TRBV10-3
J gene: TRBJ2-3
CDR3 protein: CAIRRGLAAHTDTQYF
CDR3 DNA: TGTGCCATCAGGAGGGGACTAGCGGCCCACACAGATACGCAGTATTTT

D gene: -
clone size: once
V gene: TRBV7-2
J gene: TRBJ2-2
CDR3 protein: CASSLLGSGSGGELFF
CDR3 DNA: TGTGCCAGCAGCTTATTGGGGTCCGGGAGTGGCGGGGAGCTGTTTTTT

D gene: -
clone size: medium-sized
V gene: TRBV6-6
J gene: TRBJ2-7
CDR3 protein: CASSYDWESYEQYF
CDR3 DNA: TGTGCCAGCAGTTACGATTGGGAATCCTACGAGCAGTACTTC

D gene: TRBD2
clone size: many
V gene: TRBV27
J gene: TRBJ2-3
CDR3 protein: CASSSRISGGSTDTQYF
CDR3 DNA: TGTGCCAGCAGTTCCCGGATTAGCGGGGGGAGCACAGATACGCAGTATTTT

D gene: -
clone size: -
V gene: TRBV6-4
J gene: TRBJ2-7
CDR3 protein: CASRGQGGKDTQYF
CDR3 DNA: TGTGCCAGCAGGGGGCAGGGTGGGAAAGACACGCAGTACTTC

D gene: TRBD1
clone size: -
V gene: TRBV7-2
J gene: TRBJ2-2
CDR3 protein: CASSLQGLNFANTGELFF
CDR3 DNA: TGTGCCAGCAGCCTACAGGGGCTTAATTTCGCGAACACCGGGGAGCTGTTTTTT

D gene: -
clone size: -
V gene: TRBV9
J gene: TRBJ2-6
CDR3 protein: CASSLRQIQSGANVLTF
CDR3 DNA: TGTGCCAGCAGCCTAAGACAAATTCAGTCTGGGGCCAACGTCCTGACTTTC

D gene: -
clone size: -
V gene: TRBV6-1
J gene: TRBJ2-7
CDR3 protein: CASSPEWRPYEQYF
CDR3 DNA: TGTGCCAGCAGTCCCGAATGGCGCCCCTACGAGCAGTACTTC

D gene: -
clone size: once
V gene: TRBV6-1
J gene: TRBJ2-6
CDR3 protein: CASEAGMMANVLTF
CDR3 DNA: TGTGCCAGCGAGGCGGGCATGATGGCCAACGTCCTGACTTTC

D gene: TRBD2
clone size: many
V gene: TRBV10-2
J gene: TRBJ2-2
CDR3 protein: CASSLGTSGSTGELFF
CDR3 DNA: TGCGCCAGCAGTTTAGGGACTAGCGGGAGCACCGGGGAGCTGTTTTTT

D gene: -
clone size: -
V gene: TRBV6-1
J gene: TRBJ2-7
CDR3 protein: CASSRAGPGYNEQYF
CDR3 DNA: TGTGCCAGCAGTCGCGCCGGGCCCGGGTACAATGAGCAGTACTTC

D gene: TRBD1
clone size: few
V gene: TRBV14
J gene: TRBJ2-7
CDR3 protein: CASSQEGEPGQGAASTYEQYF
CDR3 DNA: TGTGCCAGCAGCCAAGAAGGGGAACCGGGACAGGGGGCTGCCTCCACCTACGAGCAGTACTTC